Presented here are 2 T cell receptor beta chains from one specimen sequenced in a study of blood T cell repertoires in COVID-19. TCRdb's table, derived via immunoSEQ multiplex PCR, lists solely in-frame clones and lacks some. The repertoire holds about 240,000 clones, with 75% to 90% as singletons. The source material was PBMCs or T cells enriched from blood (not recorded which). Source of these receptors: a young woman who had recovered from COVID-19.

The J gene is TRBJ2-1, the V gene TRBV2, with D perhaps TRBD2 (6 bases). Germline V CDR1 and CDR2: SNHLY, FYNNEI. This CDR3 region has 15 residues. V was cut by 5 bases and J by 10 bases, with 21 bases left in between. CDR3 sequence: CASSQTSGLIGEQFF. CDR3 bases: TGTGCCAGCAGTCAGACTAGTGGCCTTATAGGGGAGCAGTTCTTC.

The chain is built from TRBV14 and TRBJ2-2; no reliable D call. From germline, CDR1 is SGHDN and CDR2 FVKESK. The CDR3 is 13 residues long. Trimming pared 6 bases from V and 5 bases from J, leaving 10 bases between. The CDR3 DNA is TGTGCCAGCAGTTCCGACGGGACCGGGGAGCTGTTTTTT. Translation: CASSSDGTGELFF. Together with reference TRBV14 and TRBJ2-2, the CDR3 gives the full variable domain: EAGVTQFPSHSVIEKGQTVTLRCDPISGHDNLYWYRRVMGKEIKFLLHFVKESKQDESGMPNNRFLAERTGGTYSTLKVQPAELEDSGVYFCASSSDGTGELFFGEGSRLTVL.